The source of this T cell receptor (beta chain) is a study of CD8+ T cells in alopecia areata. Stated treatment: oral pan-JAK inhibitor, 5-10 mg twice daily. This clone was detected a few times. RNA, once extracted, was reverse transcribed into cDNA for use as the sequencing template. TCRdb keeps only in-frame clones here, not all; method: immunoSEQ multiplex PCR. The profile shows about 170,000 clones, 58% of them singletons. The CDR3 length is 16 residues. V was pared by 1 base and J by 1 base, with 0 bases of the junction left unmatched. Germline CDR1 is SSHAT and CDR2 is FNYEAQ (reference sequence).

This chain connects TRBV7-7 to TRBJ2-2; 10 bases are shared with TRBD2. The source is a human donor with alopecia areata. The specimen was CD4+ T cells sorted from blood, collected at approximately week 56, from a patient treated with tofacitinib. In DNA form, the CDR3 reads TGTGCCAGCAGCTTAGGACTAGCGGGGAACACCGGGGAGCTGTTTTTT. Protein product: CASSLGLAGNTGELFF.